This T cell receptor (beta chain) stems from a study of neoadjuvant anti-PD-1 for oral cavity cancer. Germline-derived CDR1 and CDR2 are MNHNY and SVGAGI (reference sequence). V dropped 4 bases and J dropped 2 bases, with 12 bases sitting between them. The CDR3 extends over 15 amino acids. About this clone itself: Its antigen is unidentified.

Study findings and constraints: PBMC Gini-index clonality exceeded responders' in non-responders post-nivolumab.

Sequencing used immunoSEQ multiplex PCR; TCRdb keeps in-frame clones, though not all of them. The data show approximately 74,000 clones, approximately 84% seen once. The sample was PBMCs, taken before nivolumab (anti-PD-1) treatment. The receptor was derived from a person aged 35-79 years with oral cavity squamous cell carcinoma. The chain employs TRBV6-6 and TRBJ1-3, with D possibly being TRBD1 (5 bases). The CDR3 nucleotides are TGTGCCAGCAGTTCGGCAGGGTTGACTGGAAACACCATATATTTT. Its translation: CASSSAGLTGNTIYF.